Below, one TCR beta chain is given with its context. Some clones are missing from TCRdb's copy, which holds only in-frame ones; the method was immunoSEQ multiplex PCR. This table has tens of thousands of clones, approximately 92% appearing once. This specimen belongs to a study of T cell changes during pregnancy in multiple sclerosis. This CDR3 region has 14 residues. V lost 3 bases and J lost 6; bases outside the gene matches: 3. Germline CDR1 and CDR2: SGHTA and FQGNSA. The chain carries TRBV7-2 and TRBJ2-1; 9 bases agree with TRBD1. The sequences come from CD4+ T cells from peripheral blood mononuclear cells, collected in the first trimester of pregnancy. This receptor was identified in a female donor with multiple sclerosis, enrolled in a pregnancy study. CDR3 in amino acids: CASSFGQGPNEQFF. CDR3 coding DNA: TGTGCCAGCAGCTTTGGACAGGGGCCCAATGAGCAGTTCTTC.